This T cell receptor (beta chain) was found in a study of T cell responses to AZD1222 COVID-19 vaccine. Method: immunoSEQ multiplex PCR; TCRdb's copy keeps in-frame clones and lacks some. The data show under 130,000 clones, around nine tenths seen once. Comment on this clone: Its antigen remains unknown.

Study-level results: Distributed over spike, vaccine-associated CD4 TCRs predominated at 160-218 and 743-854. Increased Spike-specific TCR breadth and depth were observed after two AZD1222 doses. Donors in the cohort were predominantly white British and more often female, and clonal diversity was possibly underestimated. Close to half of spike-specific TCRs reportedly recognize unmutated variant regions.

This specimen was peripheral blood, taken on day 0 of AZD1222 vaccination. The source is an adult in good health.

This CDR3 is CASSSAGGYTF. As DNA, the CDR3 is TGTGCCAGCAGTTCGGCCGGTGGCTACACCTTC. The rearrangement uses TRBV28 and TRBJ1-2; D is ambiguous. Germline loops: CDR1 MDHEN, CDR2 SYDVKM. V gave up 4 bases and J gave up 7 bases, with 7 bases separating them. The length of the CDR3 is 11 residues.